This paragraph reports one T cell receptor beta chain. As yet, its antigen is unknown. The data were obtained in a study of blood T cells in healthy people across ages. General study results and limits: With donor CMV status unknown, expanded clonotype changes were possibly confounded.

CDR3 length: 15 residues. Trimming cost V 6 bases and J 4 bases, with 17 bases left between them. Germline V CDR1 and CDR2: SGHTA, FQGNSA. Extracted total RNA amounted to at least 5 micrograms for each sample. It was with a sample-barcoded 5' primer and a J-beta primer mix that a second PCR of roughly 6 to 12 cycles was run. TCRdb called the 5' RACE reads again in MiXCR, with one record for every CDR3 protein. The sample lists around 990,000 distinct CDR3 sequences, approximately 25% seen once, with 0.75% in the top ten. These same records also appear under a second study, on T cells of mothers and their children.

Sequencing was done on a sample of blood. The chain recombines TRBV7-2 with TRBJ2-3; D is possibly TRBD2 (5 bases). The receptor was derived from a girl aged 2 to 10 in good health. This CDR3 is CASSIDTLGADTQYF. CDR3 DNA: TGTGCCAGCAGTATAGACACTCTGGGAGCAGATACGCAGTATTTT.